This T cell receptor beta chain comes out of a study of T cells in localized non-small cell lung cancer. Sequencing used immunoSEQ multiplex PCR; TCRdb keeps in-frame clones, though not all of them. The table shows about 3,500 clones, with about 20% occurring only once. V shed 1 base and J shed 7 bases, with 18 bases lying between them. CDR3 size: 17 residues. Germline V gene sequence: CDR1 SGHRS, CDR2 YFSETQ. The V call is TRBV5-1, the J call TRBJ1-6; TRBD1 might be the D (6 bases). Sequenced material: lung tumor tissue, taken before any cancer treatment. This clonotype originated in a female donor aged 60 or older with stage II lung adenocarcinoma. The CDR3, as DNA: TGCGCCAGCAGCTTGCCCCCGGGGGCGGCGGGGAATTCACCCCTCCACTTT. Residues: CASSLPPGAAGNSPLHF. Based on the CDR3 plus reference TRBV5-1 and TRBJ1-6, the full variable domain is KAGVTQTPRYLIKTRGQQVTLSCSPISGHRSVSWYQQTPGQGLQFLFEYFSETQRNKGNFPGRFSGRQFSNSRSEMNVSTLELGDSALYLCASSLPPGAAGNSPLHFGNGTRLTVT.